The clone carrying this TCR beta chain was recorded only once. These data belong to a study of shared clonotypes between healthy human individuals. Germline V gene data show CDR1 as LNHDA and CDR2 as SQIVND (reference sequence). V lost 7 bases to trimming and J lost 2 bases; unmatched junction nucleotides: 6. The length of the CDR3 is 14 residues. At deep level, the assay was performed. Assay: immunoSEQ multiplex PCR; the TCRdb copy retains only in-frame clones and omits some. The sample holds fewer than 600,000 clones, around three quarters seen once. The source material was PBMCs. The receptor was derived from a woman aged 40 to 50 in good health. Some clones in this sample may be carry-over from other donors' samples. V usage is TRBV19 and J usage is TRBJ2-3, with 7 positions matching TRBD2. In DNA, the CDR3 is TGTGCCAGTAATGAGCGGGGCTACACAGATACGCAGTATTTT. Protein product: CASNERGYTDTQYF.